Listed below are T cell receptor beta chains from one sample, sequenced in a study of blood T cell repertoires in COVID-19. Sequencing was performed with immunoSEQ multiplex PCR; in TCRdb, only in-frame clones are kept and a portion is missing. This table has about 90,000 clones, around 90% appearing once. The sample was peripheral blood. The receptor set was obtained from a male donor with acute or convalescent COVID-19. The CDR3 runs from the conserved cysteine through the conserved F or W. A D gene is named only where the DNA matches it firmly. Clone sizes are given selectively: once, few, many, or a class where the clone is expanded.

d_gene	abundance	v_gene	j_gene	CDR3aa	CDR3nt
.	.	TRBV2	TRBJ1-2	CASSGRSTGIYGYTF	TGTGCCAGCAGTGGCCGTAGTACAGGGATCTATGGCTACACCTTC
.	.	TRBV24-1	TRBJ1-3	CATSDSGGNTIYF	TGTGCCACCAGTGATTCAGGCGGAAACACCATATATTTT
.	.	TRBV3-1/TRBV3-2	TRBJ1-1	CASSLRTAMNTEAFF	TGTGCCAGCAGCCTCAGGACAGCGATGAACACTGAAGCTTTCTTT
.	.	TRBV7-6	TRBJ2-1	CASSLGGDLKLEQFF	TGTGCCAGCAGCTTAGGGGGGGACCTAAAACTTGAGCAGTTCTTC
TRBD1	.	TRBV30	TRBJ2-7	CAWSVQWGTVAYEQYF	TGTGCCTGGAGTGTACAGTGGGGGACAGTGGCCTACGAGCAGTACTTC
TRBD2	.	TRBV7-6	TRBJ2-2	CASSPQRGGTGELFF	TGTGCCAGCAGCCCCCAGCGGGGGGGGACCGGGGAGCTGTTTTTT
.	once	TRBV28	TRBJ1-2	CASMPPARANHGYTF	TGTGCCAGCATGCCCCCCGCACGCGCTAACCATGGCTACACCTTC
.	.	TRBV7-9	TRBJ1-1	CASSPTASTEAFF	TGTGCCAGCAGCCCGACAGCTTCCACTGAAGCTTTCTTT
.	.	TRBV27	TRBJ1-6	CASSSHSPLPSPLHF	TGTGCCAGCAGTTCCCACAGTCCGCTTCCTTCACCCCTCCACTTT
TRBD2	.	TRBV5-5	TRBJ2-1	CASSLAGGGALEQFF	TGTGCCAGCAGCTTGGCGGGCGGGGGGGCGCTTGAGCAGTTCTTC
.	.	TRBV19	TRBJ2-2	CASRRMRAGELFF	TGTGCCAGTAGAAGGATGAGGGCCGGGGAGCTGTTTTTT
TRBD1	.	TRBV5-4	TRBJ1-5	CASSQGTGNQPQHF	TGTGCCAGCAGCCAGGGGACAGGGAATCAGCCCCAGCATTTT
.	.	TRBV6-4	TRBJ1-5	CASSPQTLRNQPQHF	TGTGCCAGCAGTCCCCAGACATTACGCAATCAGCCCCAGCATTTT
TRBD1	.	TRBV19	TRBJ2-7	CASSIDTGQEIYEQYF	TGTGCCAGTAGTATAGATACAGGACAGGAGATTTACGAGCAGTACTTC
.	.	TRBV2	TRBJ1-3	CASRMTDSRQGNTIYF	TGTGCCAGCAGAATGACGGACAGCCGACAGGGAAACACCATATATTTT
.	.	TRBV9	TRBJ2-5	CASSVAGGTPQETQYF	TGTGCCAGCAGCGTAGCAGGGGGGACACCCCAAGAGACCCAGTACTTC
TRBD1	.	TRBV7-3	TRBJ1-1	CASSKDRGDTEAFF	TGTGCCAGCAGCAAGGACAGGGGGGACACTGAAGCTTTCTTT
.	.	TRBV7-2	TRBJ1-5	CASSPTWGPSSLQHF	TGTGCCAGCAGTCCAACGTGGGGCCCCAGTTCGCTCCAGCATTTT
.	.	TRBV7-2	TRBJ1-1	CASSRQDSKAFF	TGTGCCAGCAGCCGTCAGGACAGTAAAGCTTTCTTT
.	.	TRBV9	TRBJ2-6	CASSPLAAGANVLTF	TGTGCCAGCAGCCCCTTGGCTGCAGGGGCCAACGTCCTGACTTTC
.	.	TRBV14	TRBJ2-2	CASSQQGNTGELFF	TGTGCCAGCAGCCAACAGGGGAACACCGGGGAGCTGTTTTTT
.	.	TRBV7-9	TRBJ1-3	CASSLVLNTIYF	TGTGCCAGCAGCTTAGTCCTAAACACCATATATTTT
.	.	TRBV3-1/TRBV3-2	TRBJ1-2	CASSPTGGNYGYTF	TGTGCCAGCAGCCCCACTGGGGGGAACTATGGCTACACCTTC
.	once	TRBV7-2	TRBJ2-7	CASSADREVSYEQYF	TGTGCCAGCAGCGCCGACAGGGAGGTCTCCTACGAGCAGTACTTC
.	.	TRBV5-1	TRBJ2-3	CASSPGVRQGPDTQYF	TGCGCCAGCAGCCCAGGGGTGCGGCAGGGTCCAGATACGCAGTATTTT
.	.	TRBV15	TRBJ2-7	CATSREGSEQYF	TGTGCCACCAGCAGAGAGGGCTCGGAGCAGTACTTC
TRBD2	.	TRBV18	TRBJ2-5	CASSPPGLEVETQYF	TGTGCCAGCTCACCGCCGGGACTAGAGGTGGAGACCCAGTACTTC
.	.	TRBV5-8	TRBJ1-4	CASSLDYRGKLFF	TGTGCCAGCAGCTTGGACTATCGGGGAAAACTGTTTTTT
TRBD1	.	TRBV15	TRBJ2-1	CATSRRTGGGLRYNEQFF	TGTGCCACCAGCAGACGGACAGGGGGCGGGCTAAGATACAATGAGCAGTTCTTC
.	once	TRBV11-2	TRBJ2-7	CASSLGRTGGGYEQYF	TGTGCCAGCAGCTTAGGAAGGACAGGAGGGGGCTACGAGCAGTACTTC
TRBD1	.	TRBV5-1	TRBJ1-2	CASSPGTEDGYTF	TGCGCCAGCAGCCCCGGGACAGAAGATGGCTACACCTTC
.	.	TRBV9	TRBJ2-7	CASSAGLSTHEQYF	TGTGCCAGCAGCGCCGGACTATCTACCCACGAGCAGTACTTC
.	once	TRBV20-1	TRBJ2-1	CSASRQGLGNEQFF	TGCAGTGCTAGTAGGCAGGGCCTTGGCAATGAGCAGTTCTTC
TRBD2	.	TRBV9	TRBJ2-3	CASSAQFGGGIGTDTQYF	TGTGCCAGCAGCGCTCAGTTTGGGGGGGGGATTGGCACAGATACGCAGTATTTT
.	.	TRBV24-1	TRBJ2-5	CATSAPPPGLLGETQYF	TGTGCCACCAGTGCTCCTCCCCCGGGACTCCTGGGGGAGACCCAGTACTTC
.	.	TRBV14	TRBJ1-2	CASSQAGIYGYTF	TGTGCCAGCAGCCAAGCGGGGATCTATGGCTACACCTTC
.	.	TRBV27	TRBJ1-5	CASRGADNQPQHF	TGTGCCAGCAGGGGGGCAGACAATCAGCCCCAGCATTTT